This section outlines one T cell receptor (beta chain) sequence together with its context. Using immunoSEQ multiplex PCR, the repertoire was profiled, and TCRdb retains in-frame clones only, with some absent. This sample yields 50,000 to 80,000 clones, of which around 84% are seen a single time; roughly 6.9% belongs to the top ten. These data are taken from a study of blood T cell repertoires in COVID-19. Germline CDR1 is MNHEY and CDR2 is SVGAGI. The CDR3 covers 15 residues. Trimming took 1 base from V and 7 from J; bases not matched to a gene: 4. Sequenced input: peripheral blood. The source is a man between 50 and 59 years old with active COVID-19. The V and J genes are TRBV6-5 and TRBJ2-1; 10 nucleotides match TRBD2. CDR3 nucleotide sequence: TGTGCCAGCAGTTACTTGCCTAGCGGGAGTAATGAGCAGTTCTTC. Its translation is CASSYLPSGSNEQFF.